This T cell receptor beta chain is from a study of shared clonotypes between healthy human individuals (dated by TCRdb to about 2020). About the study as a whole: The cohort included three men and two women between 18 and 49 years of age. For each donor, CD4 naive and CD4 memory were each run on three plates, CD8 naive on two plates, and CD8 memory on one plate. The study deeply sequenced blood TCR repertoires of five healthy adults to estimate repertoire size and the extent of clonotype sharing between individuals. Between about 0.9 and 8.9 billion PBMCs per donor were obtained by leukapheresis. Different laboratories and diverse techniques were used to prepare libraries and sequence TCR repertoires, to increase sequencing depth and limit assay-specific biases.

Using the deep immunoSEQ assay, TCR CDR3 regions were amplified from genomic DNA by multiplex PCR. Extracted genomic DNA from each cell subset was spread evenly across all wells of several immunoSEQ 96-well plates, with each plate serving as a replicate. For sorted subsets, each replicate PCR was loaded with approximately 200 ng genomic DNA, equivalent to some 27,000 T cell genomes. Purified libraries were measured with a Qubit 3.0 fluorometer, size-checked on a Bioanalyzer 2100, and measured again with the KAPA Library Quantification kit. Every immunoSEQ 96-well plate was sequenced on a dedicated single-read 150-cycle Illumina NextSeq 550 flow cell. The original pipeline was this. The immunoSEQ output contained only junctional sequences without quality scores, so filtering could not match that applied to full-length reads. Sequences were annotated with PyIR, a Python wrapper for IgBLAST v1.9, using IMGT germline references to assign V/J genes and CDR3. Reads were filtered out if the reads had weak V/J assignments (E-value above 1e-6), no CDR3, stop codons, out-of-frame junctions, or ambiguous translated residues. A V3J clonotype was defined by an identical inferred V gene, J gene, and CDR3 amino acid sequence. Percentage overlap between repertoires was computed as shared unique clonotypes divided by the size of the smaller repertoire. RTK rarefaction, the Chao1 estimator, and Recon v2.1 estimates of unobserved clonotypes were used to assess repertoire richness. OLGA was used to compute generation probabilities for all TCRbeta clonotypes that the gDNA method yielded from a handful of donors. TCRdb took this table from immuneACCESS and kept in-frame rearrangements with V and J called. Such tables lack part of the clones; where checked against another copy, unresolved V genes explain under half of the gap, and the rest is unexplained. V, J and clone size are taken as reported in that table, and D and trimming were inferred from the DNA itself. The sample includes some 120,000 clones, with under 70% observed a single time. The ten largest make up roughly a quarter of the sample.

Counted from cysteine to phenylalanine, this CDR3 has 15 amino acids. Solely the CDR3 DNA is kept, with 45 bases framed from the first base. Sequences MRHNA (CDR1) and SNTAGT (CDR2) are obtained from the germline V gene. A distance of 16 bases separates the germline ends of V and J, which lose 8 bases and 0 bases respectively. The donors were healthy, HIV-negative adults who had no recently reported acute infections or vaccinations. All donors were Caucasian adults living in Nashville, Tennessee, USA. The CD8 memory samples were a combination of magnetically selected CD45RO+ cells and CCR7-negative CD45RA+ effector memory (TemRA) cells. Blood was collected by leukapheresis, and PBMCs were isolated by Ficoll-Histopaque density gradient centrifugation and then cryopreserved in liquid nitrogen vapor phase. Analytical flow cytometry was used to check the purity and quantity of each magnetically sorted T cell population. Genomic DNA was isolated from each sorted fraction and quantified by UV absorbance on a Nanodrop 2000c.

What the study reported, not specific to this receptor: About 4.5% of naive CD4, around 4% of naive CD8, about 2.4% of memory CD4, and about 0.4% of memory CD8 clonotypes were shared across several donors. Pairwise subsampling indicated that sequencing depth was expected to affect the degree of clonotype sharing among donors. Only blood was sampled, and tissue TCR repertoires likely differ from those in blood. Compared with non-shared clonotypes, the clonotypes found in all four sorted-subset donors had higher generation probabilities. Even with the large sequencing depth, rarefaction of the sorted-subset datasets indicated that sequencing was incomplete. Larger estimated clonotype richness was generally found for naive subsets than for memory subsets. Because the study included a small number of donors, the genetic and exposure-history diversity represented was limited.

As concerns this clone: What antigen it recognizes has not been identified. One base away there is no much larger clone; base qualities are not given.

The origin of this receptor is a woman aged 25 to 39 in good health. Sequenced: memory CD8+ T cells sorted from blood. In the paper's terms, the cell subset or site label means: CD45RO+ cells pooled with CCR7-negative TemRA cells. The chain couples TRBV6-4 to TRBJ2-5, and perhaps TRBD2 as D gene, on 5 matching bases. The CDR3 region has the sequence CASLQAAHHQETQYF. The nucleotides are TGTGCCAGCCTACAAGCGGCTCATCACCAAGAGACCCAGTACTTC.